This T cell receptor beta chain originates from a study of blood T cell repertoires in COVID-19. Turning to the study itself: Samples taken during acute and convalescent COVID-19 were collected in the United States, Italy and Spain. Sources were T cells, B-cell-depleted T cells, or PBMCs; the material itself was cDNA or gDNA.

In the original processing: Reference gene primer amplification gave estimated nucleated cell counts. TCRdb's copy holds only in-frame clones and misses some; the assay was immunoSEQ multiplex PCR. For V, J and clone size, that table is used; D and trimming come from the DNA. The table shows fewer than 200,000 clones, with roughly 84% occurring only once. Losses at the gene ends were 2 bases for V and 5 bases for J; bases not matched to a gene: 1. The CDR3 spans 13 residues. Looked up from germline, CDR1 is SGHAT and CDR2 is FQNNGV. V is TRBV11-2 and J is TRBJ2-7; TRBD1 matches at 9 bases. The receptor comes from a middle-aged man with acute or convalescent COVID-19. Specimen: peripheral blood. CDR3 region: CASSLRTGDEQYF. The CDR3 bases are TGTGCCAGCAGCTTACGGACAGGGGACGAGCAGTACTTC.